One and the same sample provided the 19 T cell receptor beta chains below, sequenced in a study of blood T cell repertoires in COVID-19. Here immunoSEQ multiplex PCR was the method, and the copy in TCRdb shows in-frame clones only, minus some. The data show more than 300,000 clones, more than 70% seen once. Sequencing was done on a sample of PBMCs or T cells enriched from blood (not recorded which). The receptors shown here come from a woman aged 18 to 35 who had recovered from COVID-19.

This chain uses TRBV5-1 with TRBJ1-6; the D is unclear. Germline lookup yields CDR1 SGHRS and CDR2 YFSETQ. CDR3 length: 17 residues. V lost 0 bases and J lost 4, with 14 bases in between. CDR3 protein: CASSLGPQGGYNSPLHF. The CDR3 nucleotides are TGCGCCAGCAGCTTGGGCCCCCAAGGAGGATATAATTCACCCCTCCACTTT.

This clone was counted a few times. This chain joins TRBV4-3 and TRBJ2-7, with D perhaps TRBD2 (6 bases). Germline-derived CDR1 and CDR2 are LGHNA and YSLEER. This CDR3 comprises 15 residues. V was cut by 0 bases and J by 1 base, with 10 bases left in between. The CDR3: CASSQDSRGSYEQYF. CDR3 in DNA: TGCGCCAGCAGCCAAGATAGCCGGGGGTCCTACGAGCAGTACTTC.

This clone was observed once. The chain carries TRBV18 and TRBJ1-2; tentatively, D is TRBD1 (5 bases). V lost 5 bases and J lost 2, with 12 bases in between. This CDR3 has 14 residues. Germline V CDR1 and CDR2: KGHSH, LQKENI. The CDR3 sequence: CASSRDSPNYGYTF. The CDR3 coding sequence is TGTGCCAGCTCAAGAGACAGCCCCAACTATGGCTACACCTTC.

The rearrangement links TRBV19 to TRBJ1-4; 7 bases line up with TRBD1. The germline gives CDR1 LNHDA, CDR2 SQIVND (reference sequence). V lost 3 bases and J lost 2; bases outside the gene matches: 3. CDR3 length equals 15 residues. This CDR3 is CASSMTGYTNEKLFF. The CDR3 DNA sequence: TGTGCCAGTAGTATGACAGGGTACACTAATGAAAAACTGTTTTTT.

CDR3 sequence: CASASYQGANSYEQYF. The CDR3 DNA is TGTGCCAGCGCAAGCTATCAGGGGGCAAACTCCTACGAGCAGTACTTC. The gene calls are TRBV2 and TRBJ2-7; 8 bases line up with TRBD1. Germline CDR1 is SNHLY and CDR2 is FYNNEI. Germline trimming cut 8 bases from V and 0 bases from J; bases unmatched to any gene: 12. The CDR3 runs to 16 residues.

The V call is TRBV4-2, the J call TRBJ1-2, with 10 bases that match TRBD1. Germline V gene data show CDR1 as LGHNA and CDR2 as YNFKEQ. Trimming removed 0 bases from V and 7 bases from J; junction bases left unmatched: 5. CDR3 length: 15 residues. As DNA, the CDR3 is TGTGCCAGCAGCCAAGATCCAGGACAGGGGGGTGGCTACACCTTC. This encodes CASSQDPGQGGGYTF.

The chain carries TRBV3-1 (or the pseudogene TRBV3-2) and TRBJ2-1, with TRBD2 matching 12 bases. The germline V gene encodes CDR1 LGHDT and CDR2 YNNKEL (reference sequence). Germline trimming cut 4 bases from V and 5 bases from J; bases unmatched to any gene: 6. This CDR3 is 16 amino acids long. The CDR3 DNA reads TGTGCCAGCAGCCCCTGGACTAGCGGGGACCACAATGAGCAGTTCTTC. Protein: CASSPWTSGDHNEQFF.

The chain employs TRBV2 and TRBJ2-6, with no clear D. Per germline, CDR1 SNHLY and CDR2 FYNNEI. Between the trimmed V and J ends, which lost 0 bases and 1 base, there was a span of 4 bases. The CDR3 sequence is 15 residues long. The CDR3 coding sequence is TGTGCCAGCAGTGAAGCTCTATCTGGGGCCAACGTCCTGACTTTC. This gives the protein CASSEALSGANVLTF.

The gene calls are TRBV4-3 and TRBJ1-4; 8 bases match TRBD1. This CDR3 region has 17 residues. The germline V gene encodes CDR1 LGHNA and CDR2 YSLEER. With 1 base clipped from V and 3 bases from J, the junction kept 7 bases outside the gene matches. The CDR3 loop is CASSQGAGGSSNEKLFF. The CDR3 DNA sequence: TGCGCCAGCAGCCAAGGGGCAGGGGGCTCTTCTAATGAAAAACTGTTTTTT.

This chain links TRBV12-5 with TRBJ2-5, with 7 bases matching TRBD1. With V trimmed by 1 base and J by 11 bases, 4 bases remained unmatched. The CDR3 loop spans 12 amino acids. Germline CDR1 reads LGHNT; CDR2 reads FRNRAP. The CDR3 DNA reads as TGTGCTAGTGGTTTGGACACAGGGGTACAGTACTTC. Its translation: CASGLDTGVQYF.

This chain links TRBV19 with TRBJ1-2; possibly TRBD1 for D (5 bases). Germline V CDR1 and CDR2: LNHDA, SQIVND (reference sequence). CDR3 length equals 13 residues. Trimming shortened V by 6 bases and J by 2 bases, and 10 bases separated the two germline ends. CDR3 nucleotide sequence: TGTGCCAGTAGCCCGGAGGGGAACTATGGCTACACCTTC. It translates to CASSPEGNYGYTF.

This chain connects TRBV5-1 to TRBJ2-7; perhaps TRBD2 as D (5 bases). Germline V lookup: CDR1 SGHRS, CDR2 YFSETQ. Trimming took 3 bases from V and 7 from J, leaving 17 bases between them. This CDR3 is 14 amino acids long. The chain's CDR3 is CASSSQDLSYEQYF. The CDR3 region has the DNA TGCGCCAGCAGCTCCCAGGACTTATCGTATGAGCAGTACTTC. Full variable domain (outside the CDR3, taken from reference TRBV5-1 and TRBJ2-7): KAGVTQTPRYLIKTRGQQVTLSCSPISGHRSVSWYQQTPGQGLQFLFEYFSETQRNKGNFPGRFSGRQFSNSRSEMNVSTLELGDSALYLCASSSQDLSYEQYFGPGTRLTVT.

The rearrangement uses TRBV10-3 and TRBJ2-5; D ambiguous. CDR1 and CDR2 from the germline V gene are ENHRY and SYGVKD. The CDR3 length is 15 residues. With 0 bases removed from V and 4 bases from J, the gap between germline ends came to 12 bases. CDR3 protein: CAISESGSQAETQYF. CDR3 nucleotides: TGTGCCATCAGTGAGTCAGGTAGTCAGGCAGAGACCCAGTACTTC.

The chain carries TRBV27 and TRBJ1-6, with 7 positions matching TRBD1. This CDR3 has 13 residues. With 2 bases clipped from V and 14 bases from J, the junction kept 6 bases outside the gene matches. Germline V CDR1 and CDR2: MNHEY, SMNVEV (reference sequence). As DNA, the CDR3 is TGTGCCAGCAGTTTAGTGGACAGGACATCCCTCCACTTT. Its protein is CASSLVDRTSLHF.

V and J are TRBV29-1 and TRBJ2-2; D not resolved. V lost 3 bases to trimming and J lost 2 bases, with 4 bases between them. Germline V gene sequence: CDR1 SQVTM, CDR2 ANQGSEA. The CDR3 extends over 12 amino acids. The CDR3 loop is CSVDSNTGELFF. Written as DNA, the CDR3 is TGCAGCGTTGACTCCAACACCGGGGAGCTGTTTTTT.

The chain employs TRBV4-1 and TRBJ2-2, with TRBD1 matching over 7 bases. This CDR3 comprises 17 residues. Unmatched junction bases numbered 4, after V lost 0 bases and J lost 0 bases. The V gene's germline CDR1 is MGHRA and CDR2 YSYEKL. The CDR3 coding sequence is TGCGCCAGCAGCCAAGATGCCGGGACAGCGAACACCGGGGAGCTGTTTTTT. It is translated as CASSQDAGTANTGELFF.

The CDR3 region has the DNA TGTGCCAGCAGCGTCGCGGGACAGGCTGACTACGAGCAGTACTTC. It is translated as CASSVAGQADYEQYF. The V gene is TRBV9, the J gene TRBJ2-7; 8 bases map to TRBD1. V trimming: 2 bases; J trimming: 3 bases; junction bases outside the gene matches: 7. Germline V lookup: CDR1 SGDLS, CDR2 YYNGEE. This CDR3 is built from 15 residues. The entire variable domain, with the rest obtained from reference TRBV9 and TRBJ2-7, is as follows: DSGVTQTPKHLITATGQRVTLRCSPRSGDLSVYWYQQSLDQGLQFLIQYYNGEERAKGNILERFSAQQFPDLHSELNLSSLELGDSALYFCASSVAGQADYEQYFGPGTRLTVT.

The V call is TRBV4-3, the J call TRBJ1-4; perhaps TRBD1 as D (5 bases). The germline gives CDR1 LGHNA, CDR2 YSLEER. V lost 4 bases and J lost 7, with 16 bases in between. This CDR3 has 15 residues. Here the CDR3 reads CASSPQQVPTEKLFF. DNA for the CDR3: TGCGCCAGCAGCCCACAACAGGTGCCTACTGAAAAACTGTTTTTT.

This chain connects TRBV5-4 to TRBJ1-1; the match to TRBD1 covers 9 bases. V shed 3 bases, J shed 3 bases, and the junction held 0 bases outside the gene matches. Germline V lookup: CDR1 SGHNT, CDR2 YYREEE (reference sequence). There are 13 residues in the CDR3. CDR3 nucleotide sequence: TGTGCCAGCAGCTGGGACAGGGACACTGAAGCTTTCTTT. It is translated as CASSWDRDTEAFF.